This entry concerns a single T cell receptor beta chain. Cohorts were determined from participant-reported clinical history. This record belongs to a study of blood T cell repertoires in COVID-19. In the source study's methods: Estimation of nucleated cell counts relied on the amplification of reference gene primers. Some clones are missing from TCRdb's copy, which holds only in-frame ones; the method was immunoSEQ multiplex PCR. V and J calls plus clone size are reproduced from that table; the DNA served to infer D and trimming. Here the sample spans 180,000 or so clones, 75% to 90% being singletons. Trimming cost V 8 bases and J 2 bases, with 18 bases left between them. In germline, CDR1 is SNHLY, CDR2 FYNNEI. CDR3 length: 15 residues.

The sequence was obtained from a man aged 35 to 55 who had recovered from COVID-19. Sequences were obtained from PBMCs or T cells enriched from blood (not recorded which). The V gene is TRBV2, the J gene TRBJ1-2; D perhaps matches TRBD1 (6 bases). CDR3 in amino acids: CASSLGQGQNYGYTF. CDR3 coding DNA: TGTGCCAGCTCTCTAGGGCAGGGACAAAACTATGGCTACACCTTC.